This passage covers 22 T cell receptor beta chains from one sample sequenced in a study of CXCR3-negative and CXCR3-positive naive CD8 T cells. 5' RACE that incorporated UMI labels was used to prepare the TRB cDNA libraries. Following a re-call of the 5' RACE reads, TCRdb has one entry per CDR3 protein and lacks DNA. Across around 81,000 distinct CDR3 sequences, the top ten clones capture around 1.5% of the sample. Material for sequencing was naive CXCR3- CD8+ T cells from blood. The subset denotes: CD45RO-CCR7+CD27+CD95- naive CD8+ T cells lacking CXCR3 (TNR3-). The receptors were gathered from a human donor in good health. Some clones in this sample may be carry-over from other donors' samples.

The genes are TRBV20-1 and TRBJ2-7; the TCRdb call, TRBD1, lacks DNA for checking. This CDR3 has 16 amino acids. Germline assignment: CDR1 DFQATT and CDR2 SNEGSKA (reference sequence). This CDR3 is CSARDGAGQLSYEQYF.

This chain links TRBV7-9 with TRBJ2-7; TCRdb's D gene call, TRBD1, goes unchecked for lack of DNA. This CDR3 comprises 14 residues. Germline-derived CDR1 and CDR2 are SEHNR and FQNEAQ (reference sequence). CDR3 residues: CASSHWVSGYEQYF.

The genes are TRBV7-4 and TRBJ2-1; TCRdb selects TRBD2, and the lack of DNA leaves this call unchecked. The CDR3 runs to 18 residues. Germline V lookup: CDR1 SGHVT, CDR2 SQSDAQ. CDR3: CASSPPGLAGGIYNEQFF.

This chain joins TRBV5-5 and TRBJ2-7. The CDR3 has 13 residues. Germline V gene lookup returns CDR1 SGHKS and CDR2 YYEKEE (reference sequence). CDR3 amino acids: CASSVGVSYEQYF.

V and J are TRBV20-1 and TRBJ2-7; TCRdb calls TRBD1, which cannot be checked without DNA. CDR1 and CDR2 (germline): DFQATT, SNEGSKA (reference sequence). The CDR3 has 13 residues. CDR3 region: CSASGRLRPEQYF.

This rearrangement joins TRBV28 to TRBJ2-3; the D call of TRBD2 rests on TCRdb alone, since no DNA is present to check it. The CDR3 runs to 17 residues. CDR1 and CDR2 from the germline V gene are MDHEN and SYDVKM. The CDR3 sequence: CATSRGLAGLLTDTQYF.

The V gene is TRBV4-3, the J gene TRBJ2-7; TCRdb's D gene call, TRBD2, goes unchecked for lack of DNA. The CDR3 is 18 amino acids. Germline values: CDR1 LGHNA, CDR2 YSLEER. CDR3 protein: CASSQSGFLAGGTYEQYF.

The chain couples TRBV29-1 to TRBJ2-1. Germline V lookup: CDR1 SQVTM, CDR2 ANQGSEA. The CDR3 sequence is 19 residues long. The CDR3 here is CSVEGPSGTLFISYNEQFF.

The chain employs TRBV29-1 and TRBJ1-2; TCRdb picks TRBD1, but there is no DNA to check that call. The germline V gene encodes CDR1 SQVTM and CDR2 ANQGSEA. The CDR3 runs 14 residues. CDR3 region: CSVGPGTGNYGYTF.

This chain connects TRBV29-1 to TRBJ2-1; TCRdb lists TRBD1, though no DNA is available to test this call. The CDR3 runs 17 residues. In germline, CDR1 is SQVTM, CDR2 ANQGSEA. CDR3 loop: CSVEVFDRAILPNEQFF.

The rearrangement uses TRBV7-2 and TRBJ2-7; TCRdb lists TRBD1, though no DNA is available to test this call. Germline-derived CDR1 and CDR2 are SGHTA and FQGNSA. The CDR3 has 14 residues. Here the CDR3 reads CASSSPMGQLEQYF.

The rearrangement joins TRBV29-1 to TRBJ2-7; the TCRdb D gene call, TRBD2, has no DNA to confirm it. The CDR3 runs to 13 residues. Per the germline V gene, CDR1 is SQVTM and CDR2 is ANQGSEA. CDR3 sequence: CSVEGDYSYEQYF.

This chain uses TRBV7-9 with TRBJ1-5. CDR3 size: 12 residues. Germline CDR1 reads SEHNR; CDR2 reads FQNEAQ (reference sequence). The CDR3 loop reads CASSLAPAEQHF.

The genes are TRBV6-2 or TRBV6-3 and TRBJ2-7; TCRdb names TRBD1, which stays unverified in the absence of DNA. The CDR3 is 14 amino acids. Germline V gene sequence: CDR1 MNHEY, CDR2 SVGEGT. The CDR3 loop reads CASTTGGLIREQYF.

The chain recombines TRBV21-1 with TRBJ2-1; the D call from TCRdb, TRBD1, cannot be confirmed without DNA. TRBV21-1 is a known pseudogene. The CDR3 has 18 residues. CDR3 amino acids: CASGGGDRTLLSYNEQFF.

The rearrangement uses TRBV28 and TRBJ1-6. CDR1 and CDR2 (germline): MDHEN, SYDVKM. The CDR3 is made up of 16 amino acids. This CDR3 is CASSFGPEDGNSPLHF.

The chain links TRBV20-1 to TRBJ1-1; TCRdb lists TRBD1, though no DNA is available to test this call. Germline CDR1 and CDR2: DFQATT and SNEGSKA (reference sequence). The CDR3 runs 16 residues. This chain's CDR3 is CSARDPLGDISTEAFF.

The V call is TRBV6-5, the J call TRBJ2-5; TCRdb's D call, TRBD2, is unchecked because there is no DNA. The CDR3 loop spans 13 amino acids. Germline V lookup: CDR1 MNHEY, CDR2 SVGAGI. CDR3 amino acids: CASRSSGGETQYF.

The chain recombines TRBV2 with TRBJ2-1; TCRdb's D call of TRBD2 is untestable without DNA. This CDR3 has 14 residues. Per the germline V gene, CDR1 is SNHLY and CDR2 is FYNNEI. This CDR3 is CASRKAGGEGEQFF.

The chain links TRBV4-1 to TRBJ1-4; TCRdb names TRBD1, which stays unverified in the absence of DNA. The CDR3 consists of 17 residues. The germline V gene encodes CDR1 MGHRA and CDR2 YSYEKL. CDR3 sequence: CASSHGTGASTNEKLFF.

The chain links TRBV29-1 to TRBJ1-2. The germline V gene has CDR1 SQVTM and CDR2 ANQGSEA. CDR3 length: 15 residues. Here the CDR3 reads CSVGMTEGPGNGYTF.

This chain links TRBV4-3 with TRBJ2-5; the D gene TCRdb calls, TRBD1, cannot be checked with no DNA. This CDR3 contains 14 residues. CDR1 and CDR2 (germline): LGHNA, YSLEER. This CDR3 is CASSTDRLQETQYF.